The T cell receptor beta chain described here comes from a study of identical twins listed by TCRdb under 2016. Regarding the study in general: To test whether fetal clonotypes persist, this study deep-sequenced TCR alpha and beta repertoires from monozygotic twins, from unrelated adults of various ages, and from cord blood. To rule out contamination, the twin experiments were replicated at different times with different library preparation protocols. Overall results and qualifications from the work: Out-of-frame TCR alpha sequences shared between twins showed an excess of low generation-probability sequences compared with coincidental sharing between unrelated individuals. In monozygotic twins, recombination models systematically underestimated out-of-frame TCR alpha sharing, but the models matched the sharing seen between unrelated individuals. Zero-insertion analyses could be partly confounded by invariant T cells such as MAIT and iNKT, though diverse VJ usage argued against such confounding for most clonotypes. The excess sharing between twins in beta out-of-frame sequences was weaker because fewer shared sequences reduced the signal-to-noise ratio. Fewer insertions were carried by abundant cord blood beta clonotypes, a similar but weaker trend appeared in young adult naive repertoires, and no such trend appeared in memory repertoires. Conclusions relied on cross-sectional statistical analysis, since the same donors could not be followed over many years.

This clonotype was seen a handful of times. Its antigen is still unknown. No much larger clone exists at a distance of one base, and base qualities are not known. Every donor was a healthy Caucasian. The twin cohort comprised three pairs of female monozygotic twins, all aged roughly 18 to 29 years. CD4+ and CD8+ T cell populations were isolated with positive isolation kits from Invitrogen. The library was produced with 5' RACE. Sequenced on an Illumina HiSeq 2000. Template switching introduced a universal primer binding site; the final cDNA contained a unique molecular identifier, enabling accurate counting of TCR cDNA molecules. Specific primers in the conserved constant-segment region were used to synthesize first-strand cDNA for TCR alpha and beta chains. Each cDNA library was double barcoded, with a SMART-Mk sample barcode plus Illumina barcodes, to control for contamination. TruSeq adapter sequences along with Illumina sample barcodes were introduced in two successive PCR steps. The TCR alpha and beta cDNA libraries were sequenced on the Illumina HiSeq platform using custom primers. The study's processing was this. MiGEC was used to process raw reads and extract unique molecular identifiers, and MiXCR was used to find CDR3 positions. Recombination models were inferred per individual with the repgenHMM and IGoR tools using an EM algorithm. The analysis of shared clonotypes was done with the tcR package in R, with sharing normalized by the product of cloneset sizes. Out-of-frame nonproductive sequences were analyzed to study raw recombination free of thymic and clonal selection effects. Using fastp at Q25 and MiXCR, TCRdb reprocessed the public reads and kept productive beta chains. Every distinct CDR3 protein forms one entry, paired with its most common genes and DNA. The V and J calls shown here were made by TCRdb, not taken from the authors' results. The sample data list hundreds of thousands of distinct CDR3 sequences, and 9% to 15% of these were observed just once. The top ten constitute just over 7% of the sample.

From the cysteine through the phenylalanine, the CDR3 covers 13 amino acids. Only the CDR3 DNA is retained, 39 bases long and in frame from the first base. V is cut back by 4 bases and J by 3 bases, with 5 bases in the junction unmatched. CDR1 and CDR2 are read off the germline V gene (reference sequence) as DFQATT and SNEGSKA. The data also belong to a second study, concerning yellow fever vaccine responses in identical twins. That second report states: The T cell response to vaccination in identical twins was reported by the authors to appear partly convergent and partly personalized. In the study, vaccine-responding T cell clones were precisely tracked in identical twins.

This receptor was obtained from a woman between 18 and 30 years old in good health. The specimen was CD8+ T cells sorted from blood. Here the chain combines TRBV20-1 and TRBJ2-7; TRBD2 aligns with 8 central bases. The nucleotide sequence is TGCAGTGCTAAACCGGGGACTAGCTACGAGCAGTACTTC. Protein translation: CSAKPGTSYEQYF.